Each of the 31 T cell receptor beta chains below was sequenced from the same sample in a study of cytomegalovirus exposure and HLA in healthy donors. PCR amplification relied on 60 Vbeta primers (plus 13 Jbeta primers). Sequenced by immunoSEQ multiplex PCR; TCRdb stores in-frame clones only, minus some. The table includes approximately 190,000 clones, roughly 81% detected once. The sequencing input was PBMCs. The receptors were gathered from a woman in her 30s in good health and CMV-seropositive.

The chain uses TRBV5-1 and TRBJ1-2; tentatively, D is TRBD1 (6 bases). Germline loops: CDR1 SGHRS, CDR2 YFSETQ. This CDR3 has 15 residues. V was shortened by 6 bases and J by 4 bases, with 19 bases between the two germline ends. The CDR3 region is CASKQGSIQGYGYTF. The CDR3 nucleotides read TGCGCCAGCAAACAGGGTTCTATACAGGGCTATGGCTACACCTTC. The full variable domain, in which reference TRBV5-1 and TRBJ1-2 provide the parts outside the CDR3, is KAGVTQTPRYLIKTRGQQVTLSCSPISGHRSVSWYQQTPGQGLQFLFEYFSETQRNKGNFPGRFSGRQFSNSRSEMNVSTLELGDSALYLCASKQGSIQGYGYTFGSGTRLTVV.

CDR3 DNA sequence: TGTGCCAGCACCTGGGCGGCAGGGAATGAAAAACTGTTTTTT. Amino acid sequence: CASTWAAGNEKLFF. The chain employs TRBV7-2 and TRBJ1-4, with a possible D match to TRBD1 (5 bases). The CDR3 sequence is 14 residues long. CDR1 SGHTA and CDR2 FQGNSA come from the germline V gene. Trimming removed 7 bases from V and 5 bases from J, with 14 bases in between.

The V call is TRBV2, the J call TRBJ2-7, with TRBD1 identical over 8 bases. In germline, CDR1 is SNHLY, CDR2 FYNNEI. The CDR3 runs to 14 residues. V gave up 5 bases and J gave up 3 bases; unmatched junction bases: 6. The CDR3 loop reads CASSTGTGRYEQYF. The CDR3 DNA reads as TGTGCCAGCAGTACCGGGACAGGTCGCTACGAGCAGTACTTC.

The chain links TRBV6-1 to TRBJ1-2; possible D gene TRBD1, 6 bases. Trimming took off 6 bases at V and 9 bases at J, with 23 bases between the two ends. CDR3 length: 15 amino acids. CDR1 and CDR2 from the germline V gene are MNHNS and SASEGT. The CDR3 is CASSHRFRGLTSYTF. The CDR3 nucleotides are TGTGCCAGCAGCCACCGCTTCAGGGGCCTGACGAGCTACACCTTC.

J is TRBJ1-3 and V is TRBV28, with D unresolved. CDR3 length: 15 residues. CDR1 and CDR2 from the germline V gene are MDHEN and SYDVKM. V lost 5 bases and J lost 7, with 18 bases in between. The CDR3 spells CASSVPGGSGNTIYF. DNA of the CDR3: TGTGCCAGCAGTGTCCCCGGCGGATCGGGGAACACCATATATTTT.

In its sample, this clone was seen a few times. The rearrangement links TRBV28 to TRBJ2-7; D ambiguous. Trimming left V 5 bases short and J 0 bases short, with 11 bases between. In germline, CDR1 is MDHEN, CDR2 SYDVKM. CDR3 length: 14 amino acids. The CDR3 loop reads CASSPPPSSYEQYF. The CDR3 DNA follows: TGTGCCAGCAGTCCCCCGCCGAGCTCCTACGAGCAGTACTTC.

This clone has just a few counts. The rearrangement links TRBV28 to TRBJ2-7; 9 nucleotides agree with TRBD2. CDR1 is MDHEN and CDR2 is SYDVKM in the germline V gene. The CDR3 totals 16 residues. Unmatched junction bases numbered 8, after V lost 4 bases and J lost 1 base. This chain's CDR3 is CASSSRLAVLSYEQYF. CDR3 DNA sequence: TGTGCCAGCAGTTCCAGACTAGCGGTACTTTCCTACGAGCAGTACTTC.

This rearrangement joins TRBV20-1 to TRBJ1-4; D perhaps matches TRBD1 (5 bases). CDR3 size: 9 residues. V was clipped by 7 bases and J by 8 bases, with 5 bases between them. Germline lookup yields CDR1 DFQATT and CDR2 SNEGSKA (reference sequence). CDR3 sequence reads: CSGTEKLFF. CDR3 DNA sequence: TGCAGTGGGACAGAAAAACTGTTTTTT.

J is TRBJ1-2 and V is TRBV19; 8 bases fit TRBD1. CDR1 is LNHDA and CDR2 is SQIVND in the germline V gene (reference sequence). The CDR3 is 13 residues long. The junction had 8 bases not matched to a gene; V was cut back by 6 bases and J by 8 bases. This CDR3 reads CASSRDRGSGYTF. CDR3 bases: TGTGCCAGTAGCCGCGACAGGGGATCAGGCTACACCTTC.

The rearrangement uses TRBV27 and TRBJ2-5; D is unresolved. From germline, CDR1 is MNHEY and CDR2 SMNVEV (reference sequence). CDR3 size: 11 residues. Trimming took off 6 bases at V and 8 bases at J, with 10 bases between the two ends. For the CDR3, the DNA is TGTGCCAGCAGGAACCGAGAAACCCAGTACTTC. Its translation is CASRNRETQYF.

In the case of this clone: Other DNA sequences within the sample encode an identical CDR3. CDR3: CASSPIRGFYEQYF. CDR3 coding DNA: TGTGCCAGCAGCCCGATTAGGGGATTTTACGAGCAGTACTTC. The chain has TRBV11-2 and TRBJ2-7; maybe TRBD1 (5 bases). Germline CDR1 reads SGHAT; CDR2 reads FQNNGV. This CDR3 has 14 amino acids. Trimming cost V 5 bases and J 4 bases, with 15 bases left between them.

V is TRBV5-1 and J is TRBJ1-2; a weak D match, TRBD1 (6 bases). Trimming pared 1 base from V and 1 base from J, leaving 20 bases between. Per germline, CDR1 SGHRS and CDR2 YFSETQ. The CDR3 has 18 residues. The CDR3 is CASSLRMGALNVNYGYTF. CDR3 nucleotides: TGCGCCAGCAGCTTGCGGATGGGGGCCCTGAACGTTAACTATGGCTACACCTTC. Filled out from reference TRBV5-1 and TRBJ1-2, the complete variable domain reads KAGVTQTPRYLIKTRGQQVTLSCSPISGHRSVSWYQQTPGQGLQFLFEYFSETQRNKGNFPGRFSGRQFSNSRSEMNVSTLELGDSALYLCASSLRMGALNVNYGYTFGSGTRLTVV.

The chain combines TRBV7-6 with TRBJ2-1, with D perhaps TRBD2 (6 bases). Trimming shortened V by 1 base and J by 10 bases, and 11 bases separated the two germline ends. There are 13 residues in the CDR3. Germline CDR1 and CDR2: SGHVS and FNYEAQ. The CDR3 DNA sequence: TGTGCCAGCAGCTTAGGGGACTCTCCCGAGCAGTTCTTC. The encoded protein is CASSLGDSPEQFF.

The chain is built from TRBV7-3 and TRBJ2-5; possible D gene TRBD2, 6 bases. The V end lost 4 bases, the J end lost 2 bases, and 23 bases lay between the germline ends. The germline CDR1 and CDR2 sequences are SGHTA and FQGTGA. There are 18 residues in the CDR3. The CDR3 coding sequence is TGTGCCAGCAGCTCCCGCCCGCTAGCGCTACACTATCAAGAGACCCAGTACTTC. Amino acid sequence: CASSSRPLALHYQETQYF.

The rearrangement uses TRBV2 and TRBJ1-5, with a tentative D call TRBD1 (5 bases). The CDR3 is 22 residues long. Trimming cost V 3 bases and J 2 bases, with 32 bases left between them. Germline CDR1 is SNHLY and CDR2 is FYNNEI. In nucleotides, the CDR3 is TGTGCCAGCAGTGATCGGGCCCTTGGGAGGTATAGGGGTAATACTGGCAATCAGCCCCAGCATTTT. It encodes CASSDRALGRYRGNTGNQPQHF.

This clone was found a few times. This chain joins TRBV28 and TRBJ2-7; TRBD2 matches at 8 bases. The CDR3 is made up of 16 amino acids. The junction had 10 bases not matched to a gene; V was cut back by 3 bases and J by 3 bases. CDR1 and CDR2 (germline): MDHEN, SYDVKM. This CDR3 is CASSLYLAGALYEQYF. As DNA, the CDR3 is TGTGCCAGCAGTTTGTATCTAGCGGGTGCCCTCTACGAGCAGTACTTC.

The chain carries TRBV2 and TRBJ1-3; 7 bases line up with TRBD1. V lost 6 bases to trimming and J lost 4 bases; unmatched junction nucleotides: 6. Germline V gene data show CDR1 as SNHLY and CDR2 as FYNNEI. The CDR3 sequence is 14 residues long. In DNA, the CDR3 is TGTGCCAGCAGAGACAGGGCGGGAGGAAACACCATATATTTT. Translated, it gives CASRDRAGGNTIYF.

The J gene is TRBJ2-3, the V gene TRBV10-3, with 16 bases matching TRBD2. From germline, CDR1 is ENHRY and CDR2 SYGVKD. J was trimmed by 0 bases and V by 7 bases; bases with no gene match: 4. This CDR3 is built from 17 residues. The CDR3 sequence is CAINPGLAGGSTDTQYF. In DNA, the CDR3 is TGTGCCATCAACCCGGGACTAGCGGGGGGGAGCACAGATACGCAGTATTTT.

The chain has TRBV4-3 and TRBJ1-4; the D gene is possibly TRBD1 (5 bases). Germline lookup yields CDR1 LGHNA and CDR2 YSLEER. The CDR3 has 15 residues. Trimming cost V 3 bases and J 8 bases, with 16 bases left between them. Written as DNA, the CDR3 is TGCGCCAGCAGCCAGACCGTAGGGGAGGGAGAAAAACTGTTTTTT. Amino acid sequence: CASSQTVGEGEKLFF.

V gene TRBV11-2 combines with J gene TRBJ1-2; D ambiguous. The CDR3 runs 17 residues. V was clipped by 5 bases and J by 1 base, with 20 bases between them. The germline V gene has CDR1 SGHAT and CDR2 FQNNGV. CDR3 nucleotides: TGTGCCAGCAGCCCCCGGTACTTCACTGTCGATAACTATGGCTACACCTTC. Protein sequence: CASSPRYFTVDNYGYTF.

The chain employs TRBV27 and TRBJ2-1; D is unclear. Trimming stripped 4 bases from V and 6 bases from J, with 10 bases between. Germline assignment: CDR1 MNHEY and CDR2 SMNVEV (reference sequence). The CDR3 is 13 residues long. CDR3 DNA sequence: TGTGCCAGCAGTTCTCTCCTCGGCAATGAGCAGTTCTTC. This sequence encodes CASSSLLGNEQFF.

This clone ranks as medium-sized. The V call is TRBV6-4, the J call TRBJ1-1; D is possibly TRBD1 (6 bases). The germline V gene has CDR1 MRHNA and CDR2 SNTAGT. V lost 2 bases and J lost 0, with 28 bases in between. The CDR3 loop spans 21 amino acids. The CDR3 nucleotides are TGTGCCAGCAGTGACCCCGCCTGGGGGCGGCAAAGTACAAGGGTGAACACTGAAGCTTTCTTT. As protein: CASSDPAWGRQSTRVNTEAFF.

This rearrangement joins TRBV2 to TRBJ1-6, with 7 bases aligning to TRBD1. CDR1 is SNHLY, CDR2 FYNNEI, per germline. The length of the CDR3 is 16 residues. The trim removed 0 bases at V and 9 bases at J, leaving 8 bases unmatched. CDR3 sequence reads: CASSEALTGTASPLHF. CDR3 sequence (DNA): TGTGCCAGCAGTGAAGCGTTGACAGGGACCGCTTCACCCCTCCACTTT.

This clone appeared a single time. V is TRBV7-9 and J is TRBJ1-1, with D perhaps TRBD1 (6 bases). This CDR3 has 15 residues. The V gene's germline CDR1 is SEHNR and CDR2 FQNEAQ (reference sequence). The germline V and J ends were trimmed by 0 bases and 2 bases, with 10 bases remaining between them. CDR3 region: CASSLAPRGNTEAFF. The CDR3 DNA sequence: TGTGCCAGCAGCTTAGCTCCCAGGGGTAACACTGAAGCTTTCTTT.

This chain joins TRBV27 and TRBJ2-3, with TRBD2 matching 10 bases. V was clipped by 8 bases and J by 10 bases; unmatched bases: 12. CDR1 is MNHEY, CDR2 SMNVEV, per germline (reference sequence). The CDR3 is made up of 14 amino acids. CDR3 protein: CASFSQREGYAQYF. For the CDR3, the DNA is TGTGCCAGCTTCAGCCAGCGGGAGGGCTATGCGCAGTATTTT.

V usage is TRBV5-1 and J usage is TRBJ2-7; 8 nucleotides line up with TRBD2. Trimming at V came to 3 bases and at J to 0 bases, leaving 5 bases not matched to a gene. The CDR3 extends over 15 amino acids. Germline V lookup: CDR1 SGHRS, CDR2 YFSETQ. In nucleotides, the CDR3 is TGCGCCAGCAGCTGGATTAGCGGGATCTCCTACGAGCAGTACTTC. It codes for CASSWISGISYEQYF.

The genes are TRBV5-6 and TRBJ2-1; 13 bases map to TRBD2. Germline CDR1 SGHDT, CDR2 YYEEEE. The CDR3 length is 16 residues. V lost 3 bases to trimming and J lost 9 bases; unmatched junction nucleotides: 9. This chain's CDR3 is CASSSLGTSGTGEQFF. The DNA for the CDR3 is TGTGCCAGCAGCTCCCTCGGGACTAGCGGGACGGGTGAGCAGTTCTTC. Supplemented by reference TRBV5-6 and TRBJ2-1, the full variable domain reads DAGVTQSPTHLIKTRGQQVTLRCSPKSGHDTVSWYQQALGQGPQFIFQYYEEEERQRGNFPDRFSGHQFPNYSSELNVNALLLGDSALYLCASSSLGTSGTGEQFFGPGTRLTVL.

The gene calls are TRBV18 and TRBJ1-1; a possible D gene is TRBD1 (6 bases). Looked up from germline, CDR1 is KGHSH and CDR2 is LQKENI. Trimming cost V 4 bases and J 6 bases, with 15 bases left between them. The CDR3 is made up of 14 amino acids. The DNA for the CDR3 is TGTGCCAGCTCACTTGCAGGGGAGTCCCCTGAAGCTTTCTTT. Protein: CASSLAGESPEAFF.

The chain combines TRBV4-1 with TRBJ1-1; 7 bases are a match to TRBD1. This CDR3 is built from 14 residues. Germline V lookup: CDR1 MGHRA, CDR2 YSYEKL. The V and J ends lost 1 base and 4 bases, in that order; junction bases with no gene match: 3. CDR3 amino acids: CASSQVPGGTEAFF. CDR3 coding DNA: TGCGCCAGCAGCCAAGTTCCAGGGGGCACTGAAGCTTTCTTT.

The rearrangement joins TRBV2 to TRBJ2-7; 12 bases fit TRBD2. This CDR3 is 16 amino acids long. Per the germline V gene, CDR1 is SNHLY and CDR2 is FYNNEI. V was pared by 3 bases and J by 6 bases, with 9 bases of the junction left unmatched. CDR3 amino acids: CASSELSRLAGAEQYF. The CDR3 DNA is TGTGCCAGCAGTGAGTTGTCCCGACTAGCGGGAGCCGAGCAGTACTTC.

The sample holds a few counts of this clone. The chain couples TRBV7-2 to TRBJ1-1; D might be TRBD1 (6 bases). Per germline, CDR1 SGHTA and CDR2 FQGNSA. Trimming took 5 bases from V and 1 from J, leaving 11 bases between them. There are 14 residues in the CDR3. The CDR3 spells CASSRGGRNTEAFF. CDR3 coding DNA: TGTGCCAGCAGCCGGGGGGGGCGGAACACTGAAGCTTTCTTT.